This TCR beta chain emerged from a study of PD-L1 blockade in urothelial cancer. Method: immunoSEQ multiplex PCR; TCRdb's copy keeps in-frame clones and lacks some. The sample records some 80,000 clones, about 85% being singletons. CDR1 SGHAT and CDR2 FQNNGV come from the germline V gene. CDR3 size: 14 residues. Trimming took off 4 bases at V and 4 bases at J, with 13 bases between the two ends. The specimen was PBMCs, collected around atezolizumab (anti-PD-L1) treatment. This TCR came from a woman in her 70s with urothelial cancer. J is TRBJ2-5 and V is TRBV11-2; D unresolved. The CDR3 nucleotides are TGTGCCAGCAGCTCTATAGGCGGCATAGAGACCCAGTACTTC. Protein sequence: CASSSIGGIETQYF.